This record looks at one T cell receptor beta chain sequence and its context. Its antigen remains unidentified. The sample originates from a study of metastatic and nonmetastatic thyroid tumors. Broader study findings: As reported, TCR beta diversity in blood and tumor was significantly higher in malignant thyroid tumors than in benign nodules.

TCRdb re-called the PCR reads via MiXCR. Of about 7,200 clones listed, roughly 35% are singletons. Looked up from germline, CDR1 is SGHAT and CDR2 is FQNNGV. The CDR3 is 13 residues long. The V end was cut by 5 bases, the J end by 3 bases, with 11 bases between. Patients had received no treatment of any kind before thyroid surgery. The origin of this receptor is a female donor with papillary thyroid cancer or a benign thyroid nodule (not recorded which). Some clones in this sample may be carry-over from other donors' samples. The sequenced sample consisted of adjacent normal tissue. The J gene is TRBJ2-7, the V gene TRBV11-2; D is uncertain. The CDR3 loop is CASSPLVSYEQYF. The CDR3 DNA is TGTGCCAGCAGCCCCTTGGTAAGCTACGAGCAGTACTTC.